Detailed here is one T cell receptor beta chain. This sample is part of a study of blood T cell repertoires in COVID-19. At the level of the study: Sources were T cells, B-cell-depleted T cells, or PBMCs; the material itself was cDNA or gDNA.

The V gene's germline CDR1 is KGHSH and CDR2 LQKENI. V was pared by 1 base and J by 5 bases, with 2 bases of the junction left unmatched. The CDR3 sequence is 15 residues long. Authors' analysis steps: Reference gene primer amplification yielded estimated nucleated cell counts. Assay: immunoSEQ multiplex PCR; the TCRdb copy retains only in-frame clones and omits some. Clone size and V and J calls were adopted from that table, with D and trimming inferred from the DNA. The profile covers roughly 100,000 clones, with roughly 87% appearing a single time and roughly 15% taken by the ten largest. The TCR comes from a woman older than 75 in a cohort sampled during active COVID-19. Sequenced material: peripheral blood. J is TRBJ1-2 and V is TRBV18; TRBD1 agrees at 12 bases. In DNA form, the CDR3 reads TGTGCCAGCTCACCACGGGACAGGGGGCTGTATGGCTACACCTTC. Protein sequence: CASSPRDRGLYGYTF.